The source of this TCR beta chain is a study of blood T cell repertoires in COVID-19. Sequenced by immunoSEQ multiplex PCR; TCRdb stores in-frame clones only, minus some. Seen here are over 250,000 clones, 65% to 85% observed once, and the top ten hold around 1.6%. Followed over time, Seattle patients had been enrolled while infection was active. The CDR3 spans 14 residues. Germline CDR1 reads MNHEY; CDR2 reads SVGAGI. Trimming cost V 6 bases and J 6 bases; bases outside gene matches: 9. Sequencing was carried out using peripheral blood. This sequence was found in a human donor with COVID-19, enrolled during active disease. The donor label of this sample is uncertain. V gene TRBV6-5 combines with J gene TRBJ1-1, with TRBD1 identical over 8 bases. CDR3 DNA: TGTGCCAGCAGCCTGGACAGGGTCGGCGCTGAAGCTTTCTTT. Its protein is CASSLDRVGAEAFF.